In this sample, the clone carrying this TCR beta chain turned up many times. Antigen unknown. TCRdb's table, derived via immunoSEQ multiplex PCR, lists solely in-frame clones and lacks some. The sample holds 30,000 to 35,000 clones, and no clone turns up only once. These data originate in a study of T cells after posttransplantation cyclophosphamide. Whole-study findings and limits: Recipient CMV seropositivity and CMV reactivation strongly tracked TRB clonality. Donor-recipient repertoire similarity was low at 1-2 months, rising over year one. Skin or GI-infiltrating T cells shared few TRB sequences with blood.

This CDR3 comprises 13 residues. V was pared by 8 bases and J by 2 bases, with 13 bases between. From germline, CDR1 is MNHEY and CDR2 SVGEGT. This chain links TRBV6-2 or TRBV6-3 with TRBJ2-7; TRBD2 is a possible D gene (6 bases). The clonotype comes from a woman between 45 and 60 years old in good health and a related stem cell transplant donor. The material sequenced was PBMCs. In nucleotides, the CDR3 is TGTGCCAGCCTCCAGCGGGCCCCCTACGAGCAGTACTTC. It yields the protein CASLQRAPYEQYF.